This entry lists 26 T cell receptor beta chains sequenced from one sample in a study of T cells in localized non-small cell lung cancer. The assay was immunoSEQ multiplex PCR, and TCRdb's table has in-frame clones only and misses some. Here the sample spans more than 40,000 clones, around 87% being singletons. Sample: PBMCs, taken before any cancer treatment. The receptors were gathered from a man aged 40-75 years with stage II lung adenocarcinoma.

The chain combines TRBV6-1 with TRBJ2-2; possible D gene TRBD2, 5 bases. Germline V lookup: CDR1 MNHNS, CDR2 SASEGT. The CDR3 covers 15 residues. The V end was cut by 4 bases, the J end by 5 bases, with 14 bases between. CDR3 DNA sequence: TGTGCCAGCAGTGGTGGACTGAGCTGGACCGGGGAGCTGTTTTTT. This encodes CASSGGLSWTGELFF.

The rearrangement links TRBV5-6 to TRBJ1-3; no definite D call. Germline CDR1 is SGHDT and CDR2 is YYEEEE. Deletions cut 5 bases from V and 1 base from J, with 10 bases between. CDR3 length: 14 amino acids. CDR3 DNA sequence: TGTGCCAGCAGTCACCCAACATCTGGAAACACCATATATTTT. This encodes CASSHPTSGNTIYF.

The gene calls are TRBV7-6 and TRBJ2-3; D gene uncertain. Germline V CDR1 and CDR2: SGHVS, FNYEAQ. There are 13 residues in the CDR3. V was cut by 5 bases and J by 0 bases, with 6 bases left in between. CDR3 amino acids: CASSPLSTDTQYF. CDR3 nucleotide sequence: TGTGCCAGCAGCCCGCTCAGCACAGATACGCAGTATTTT. Full variable domain (missing parts from reference TRBV7-6 and TRBJ2-3): GAGVSQSPRYKVTKRGQDVALRCDPISGHVSLYWYRQALGQGPEFLTYFNYEAQQDKSGLPNDRFSAERPEGSISTLTIQRTEQRDSAMYRCASSPLSTDTQYFGPGTRLTVL.

The chain employs TRBV5-1 and TRBJ2-3; D unclear. V lost 4 bases, J lost 2 bases, and 2 bases lay in between. This CDR3 has 11 residues. Germline V gives CDR1 SGHRS, CDR2 YFSETQ. The CDR3: CASSNTDTQYF. The DNA of the CDR3 is TGCGCCAGCAGCAACACAGATACGCAGTATTTT.

The J gene is TRBJ1-2, the V gene TRBV6-6; tentatively, D is TRBD1 (5 bases). Trimming took off 6 bases at V and 4 bases at J, with 12 bases between the two ends. This CDR3 spans 13 amino acids. Germline lookup yields CDR1 MNHNY and CDR2 SVGAGI (reference sequence). The CDR3 loop is CASRAGSIYGYTF. The CDR3 DNA follows: TGTGCCAGCAGGGCAGGGTCCATCTATGGCTACACCTTC.

V is TRBV5-1 and J is TRBJ2-3, with D possibly TRBD1 on 6 matching bases. The CDR3 consists of 17 residues. V lost 0 bases and J lost 5, with 19 bases in between. Germline lookup yields CDR1 SGHRS and CDR2 YFSETQ. The CDR3 DNA follows: TGCGCCAGCAGCTTGGAGTTGACAGGAAATATGGTAGATACGCAGTATTTT. Protein sequence: CASSLELTGNMVDTQYF. Complete variable domain (other parts from reference TRBV5-1 and TRBJ2-3): KAGVTQTPRYLIKTRGQQVTLSCSPISGHRSVSWYQQTPGQGLQFLFEYFSETQRNKGNFPGRFSGRQFSNSRSEMNVSTLELGDSALYLCASSLELTGNMVDTQYFGPGTRLTVL.

The rearrangement uses TRBV19 and TRBJ1-1; D not certain. V was pared by 4 bases and J by 6 bases, with 6 bases between. The CDR3 is 11 residues long. Germline V gene sequence: CDR1 LNHDA, CDR2 SQIVND (reference sequence). The chain's CDR3 is CASSNGPEAFF. The CDR3 bases are TGTGCCAGTAGTAACGGTCCTGAAGCTTTCTTT.

This chain joins TRBV13 and TRBJ1-6; no firm D call. The CDR3 totals 14 residues. V shed 3 bases and J shed 6 bases, with 9 bases lying between them. Germline V gene lookup returns CDR1 PRHDT and CDR2 FYEKMQ (reference sequence). CDR3 nucleotides: TGTGCCAGCAGCTTCCGGGTTTCTAATTCACCCCTCCACTTT. Translated: CASSFRVSNSPLHF. Supplemented by reference TRBV13 and TRBJ1-6, the full variable domain reads AAGVIQSPRHLIKEKRETATLKCYPIPRHDTVYWYQQGPGQDPQFLISFYEKMQSDKGSIPDRFSAQQFSDYHSELNMSSLELGDSALYFCASSFRVSNSPLHFGNGTRLTVT.

The count of this clone is one. The gene calls are TRBV19 and TRBJ1-4; D uncertain. V lost 1 base, J lost 5 bases, and 14 bases lay in between. Germline lookup yields CDR1 LNHDA and CDR2 SQIVND (reference sequence). The CDR3 consists of 16 residues. CDR3 sequence reads: CASSIGGTAGNEKLFF. The CDR3 DNA reads as TGTGCCAGTAGTATAGGAGGAACAGCTGGGAATGAAAAACTGTTTTTT. Filled out from reference TRBV19 and TRBJ1-4, the complete variable domain reads DGGITQSPKYLFRKEGQNVTLSCEQNLNHDAMYWYRQDPGQGLRLIYYSQIVNDFQKGDIAEGYSVSREKKESFPLTVTSAQKNPTAFYLCASSIGGTAGNEKLFFGSGTQLSVL.

The CDR3 nucleotides are TGCGCCAGCAGAGTCACCTGGAGCACAGATACGCAGTATTTT. This translates into CASRVTWSTDTQYF. This sequence joins TRBV4-1 and TRBJ2-3; D not certain. This CDR3 is 14 amino acids long. V gave up 6 bases and J gave up 0 bases, with 10 bases separating them. CDR1 is MGHRA, CDR2 YSYEKL, per germline.

The chain recombines TRBV29-1 with TRBJ1-2, with D possibly matching TRBD1 (5 bases). The CDR3 length is 14 residues. Germline lookup yields CDR1 SQVTM and CDR2 ANQGSEA. The V end lost 7 bases, the J end lost 2 bases, and 17 bases lay between the germline ends. The CDR3 here is CSAVAGLSNYGYTF. In nucleotides, the CDR3 is TGCAGCGCCGTAGCAGGGTTGTCCAACTATGGCTACACCTTC.

This clone was picked up one time. The J gene is TRBJ2-1, the V gene TRBV6-5; D possibly corresponds to TRBD2 (6 bases). CDR1 and CDR2 (germline): MNHEY, SVGAGI. The CDR3 is made up of 13 amino acids. V dropped 0 bases and J dropped 10 bases, with 10 bases sitting between them. This CDR3 is CASSYSRGGEQFF. CDR3 coding DNA: TGTGCCAGCAGTTACTCGAGGGGAGGAGAGCAGTTCTTC.

The genes are TRBV5-1 and TRBJ2-3; TRBD2 matches 9 bases. J lost 5 bases, V lost 3 bases, and 16 bases had no gene match. There are 18 residues in the CDR3. Germline V gene sequence: CDR1 SGHRS, CDR2 YFSETQ. This chain's CDR3 is CASSWGIGTSRSGDTQYF. DNA of the CDR3: TGCGCCAGCAGCTGGGGAATCGGGACTAGCCGTTCGGGAGATACGCAGTATTTT.

The genes are TRBV25-1 and TRBJ2-1; D is possibly TRBD2 (6 bases). Trimming stripped 2 bases from V and 4 bases from J, with 15 bases between. CDR3 length: 16 residues. The germline V gene has CDR1 MGHDK and CDR2 SYGVNS. The CDR3: CASSEVGGARYNEQFF. In DNA form, the CDR3 reads TGTGCCAGCAGTGAAGTTGGCGGGGCGCGTTACAATGAGCAGTTCTTC. The full variable domain, in which reference TRBV25-1 and TRBJ2-1 provide the parts outside the CDR3, is EADIYQTPRYLVIGTGKKITLECSQTMGHDKMYWYQQDPGMELHLIHYSYGVNSTEKGDLSSESTVSRIRTEHFPLTLESARPSHTSQYLCASSEVGGARYNEQFFGPGTRLTVL.

This sequence joins TRBV5-1 and TRBJ2-5; the D is unclear. CDR3 length: 13 amino acids. The V gene's germline CDR1 is SGHRS and CDR2 YFSETQ. The V end lost 0 bases, the J end lost 5 bases, and 8 bases lay between the germline ends. The CDR3 nucleotides are TGCGCCAGCAGCTTGGCCTTGGGGGAGACCCAGTACTTC. Protein: CASSLALGETQYF.

This rearrangement joins TRBV6-6 to TRBJ1-6; TRBD1 matches 7 bases. J was trimmed by 11 bases and V by 0 bases; bases with no gene match: 10. In germline, CDR1 is MNHNY, CDR2 SVGAGI (reference sequence). The CDR3 loop spans 16 amino acids. CDR3 DNA sequence: TGTGCCAGCAGTTACTCCCCGGCGACAGGGATCGCACCCCTCCACTTT. Amino acids: CASSYSPATGIAPLHF.

The V call is TRBV15, the J call TRBJ2-3; 11 bases map to TRBD2. CDR3 length: 15 amino acids. CDR1 LNHNV and CDR2 YYDKDF come from the germline V gene (reference sequence). J was trimmed by 5 bases and V by 3 bases; bases with no gene match: 4. The CDR3 is CATSSPLAGVDTQYF. As DNA, the CDR3 is TGTGCCACCAGCAGTCCACTAGCGGGGGTAGATACGCAGTATTTT.

V and J are TRBV29-1 and TRBJ1-2; D might be TRBD1 (6 bases). The CDR3 totals 13 residues. CDR1 is SQVTM, CDR2 ANQGSEA, per germline. V was clipped by 3 bases and J by 6 bases, with 14 bases between them. This chain's CDR3 is CSVEAGEADGYTF. The CDR3 bases are TGCAGCGTTGAGGCAGGGGAAGCGGATGGCTACACCTTC. The full variable domain, its missing parts supplied by reference TRBV29-1 and TRBJ1-2, is SAVISQKPSRDICQRGTSLTIQCQVDSQVTMMFWYRQQPGQSLTLIATANQGSEATYESGFVIDKFPISRPNLTFSTLTVSNMSPEDSSIYLCSVEAGEADGYTFGSGTRLTVV.

The chain carries TRBV5-4 and TRBJ2-3, with 7 bases lining up with TRBD2. Trimming took 4 bases from V and 0 from J; bases not matched to a gene: 8. The CDR3 has 16 amino acids. Germline V lookup: CDR1 SGHNT, CDR2 YYREEE (reference sequence). Here the CDR3 reads CASSGLFSGSTDTQYF. CDR3 sequence (DNA): TGTGCCAGCAGCGGACTCTTTAGCGGGAGCACAGATACGCAGTATTTT.

The CDR3 DNA reads as TGTGCCAGCAGCCAAGATAGTCGGACAGGTGGTGAAGCTTTCTTT. Amino acids: CASSQDSRTGGEAFF. The chain is built from TRBV14 and TRBJ1-1; TRBD1 matches 7 bases. This CDR3 spans 15 amino acids. CDR1 and CDR2 from the germline V gene are SGHDN and FVKESK. Losses at the gene ends were 0 bases for V and 7 bases for J; bases not matched to a gene: 8. The full variable domain, its missing parts supplied by reference TRBV14 and TRBJ1-1, is EAGVTQFPSHSVIEKGQTVTLRCDPISGHDNLYWYRRVMGKEIKFLLHFVKESKQDESGMPNNRFLAERTGGTYSTLKVQPAELEDSGVYFCASSQDSRTGGEAFFGQGTRLTVV.

The count of this clone is one. The rearrangement uses TRBV14 and TRBJ2-5; D remains unclear. The CDR3 extends over 15 amino acids. The germline V gene has CDR1 SGHDN and CDR2 FVKESK. V gave up 1 base and J gave up 5 bases, with 14 bases separating them. The CDR3 sequence is CASSQAVRVRETQYF. CDR3 coding DNA: TGTGCCAGCAGCCAAGCGGTCCGGGTGAGGGAGACCCAGTACTTC.

The V and J genes are TRBV30 and TRBJ1-3, with TRBD1 identical over 7 bases. The trim removed 2 bases at V and 5 bases at J, leaving 9 bases unmatched. The CDR3 has 15 amino acids. Looked up from germline, CDR1 is GTSNPN and CDR2 is SVGIG (reference sequence). The CDR3 sequence: CAWSKDRDLRNTIYF. CDR3 DNA: TGTGCCTGGAGTAAAGACAGGGATCTACGAAACACCATATATTTT.

V and J are TRBV11-2 and TRBJ2-5, with 12 bases identical to TRBD2. V lost 1 base and J lost 7; bases outside the gene matches: 7. The germline CDR1 and CDR2 sequences are SGHAT and FQNNGV. The CDR3 length is 16 residues. The DNA of the CDR3 is TGTGCCAGCAGCTTAGTACTAGCGGGGGGTAGGGGGACCCAGTACTTC. Protein: CASSLVLAGGRGTQYF.

The rearrangement links TRBV6-1 to TRBJ1-2; TRBD1 is a possible D gene (5 bases). The CDR3 sequence is 14 residues long. Germline CDR1 MNHNS, CDR2 SASEGT. Trimming left V 0 bases short and J 4 bases short, with 9 bases between. The CDR3 nucleotides are TGTGCCAGCAGTGAAGCAGGGGATAGCTATGGCTACACCTTC. Amino acid sequence: CASSEAGDSYGYTF.

The V gene is TRBV2, the J gene TRBJ2-1; the D gene could be TRBD1 or TRBD2 (7 bases each). This CDR3 has 14 residues. The V and J ends lost 10 bases and 4 bases respectively, with 17 bases between them. From germline, CDR1 is SNHLY and CDR2 FYNNEI. The CDR3 region is CAIQQGGIYNEQFF. The CDR3 region has the DNA TGTGCCATCCAGCAGGGGGGGATTTACAATGAGCAGTTCTTC.

The rearrangement joins TRBV21-1 to TRBJ2-1; whether TRBD2, the table's D call, matches the DNA was not checked. TRBV21-1 is designated a pseudogene. This CDR3 has 18 amino acids. The CDR3 region is CASSTPWRPSGGVNEQFF. CDR3 DNA: TGTGCCAGCAGCACCCCCTGGAGACCTAGCGGGGGAGTCAATGAGCAGTTCTTC.